What follows is one TCR beta chain and its context. The antigen is not known. These data belong to a study of shared clonotypes between healthy human individuals. Using immunoSEQ multiplex PCR, the repertoire was profiled, and TCRdb retains in-frame clones only, with some absent. The sample lists 2 million to 3 million clones; 93% were seen once. Study outcomes and limitations: Naive subsets tended to show greater estimated richness than memory subsets.

Germline lookup yields CDR1 SGHNT and CDR2 YYREEE (reference sequence). The CDR3 totals 15 residues. The V gene end was trimmed by 4 bases and the J gene end by 2 bases; junction bases not matched to a gene: 5. The chain carries TRBV5-4 and TRBJ2-5; 10 bases match TRBD2. This receptor was identified in a man aged 18 to 30 in good health. Some clones in this sample may be carry-over from other donors' samples. Sequences were obtained from naive CD4+ T cells from PBMCs. Subset indicated: CD45RA+ positively selected. The CDR3 spells CASSRTSGSQETQYF. The CDR3 DNA reads TGTGCCAGCAGCCGGACTAGCGGAAGTCAAGAGACCCAGTACTTC.